This T cell receptor (beta chain) was recorded in a study of blood T cell repertoires in COVID-19. The germline V gene has CDR1 LNHDA and CDR2 SQIVND (reference sequence). The CDR3 runs to 16 residues. V lost 7 bases, J lost 5 bases, and 21 bases lay in between. Some clones are missing from TCRdb's copy, which holds only in-frame ones; the method was immunoSEQ multiplex PCR. The data show 130,000 to 150,000 clones, roughly 84% seen once. Sequenced material: peripheral blood. V usage is TRBV19 and J usage is TRBJ1-5; D call uncertain. The origin of this receptor is a human donor in a cohort sampled during active COVID-19. In nucleotides, the CDR3 is TGTGCCAGTATGAAACGGAGGTCGTCGGGTCATCAGCCCCAGCATTTT. Translated: CASMKRRSSGHQPQHF.